This section outlines one TCR beta chain sequence together with its context. Under the authors' procedure: Reference gene primer amplification in the assay estimated nucleated cell counts. The method was immunoSEQ multiplex PCR; TCRdb's version includes in-frame clones alone and lacks a portion of them. The V and J calls and clone size are taken from that table; D and trimming were inferred from the DNA. The sample shows fewer than 300,000 clones, around 82% of them seen only once. Seattle-derived patients entered the study during active infection and were followed longitudinally. These data come from a study of blood T cell repertoires in COVID-19. For the study at large: The origin of the acute and convalescent COVID-19 samples was the United States, Italy and Spain. Nucleic acid was either cDNA or gDNA, and it came from T cells, B-cell-depleted T cells, or PBMCs.

The germline CDR1 and CDR2 sequences are SNHLY and FYNNEI. The CDR3 has 14 residues. V was cut by 4 bases and J by 9 bases, with 16 bases left in between. This TCR came from a human donor with COVID-19, enrolled during active disease. The donor label of this sample is uncertain. The specimen sequenced was peripheral blood. V is TRBV2 and J is TRBJ2-1; D might be TRBD2 (5 bases). The CDR3 DNA follows: TGTGCCAGCAGTGTGCGGGCCAACCCCAGTGAGCAGTTCTTC. This sequence encodes CASSVRANPSEQFF.